This entry concerns a single T cell receptor beta chain. The antigen remains unidentified. This record comes from a study of CXCR3-negative and CXCR3-positive naive CD8 T cells. Study-level background: Total TRB output reached about 150 million reads, about 1.5 +/- 0.3 million per library.

The CDR3 runs to 13 residues. Germline V gene data show CDR1 as MGHDK and CDR2 as SYGVNS. Notes on the study in general: In CXCR3-positive naive cells, the TRB CDR3s were more hydrophobic than in CXCR3-negative naive cells.

UMI-tagged TRB cDNA libraries were built via 5' RACE. TCRdb re-called the 5' RACE reads and catalogs CDR3 proteins one per entry, DNA excluded. The sample has roughly 71,000 distinct CDR3 sequences; the top ten hold 1.5%. The sequenced sample consisted of naive CXCR3- CD8+ T cells from blood. Subset described: CD45RO-CCR7+CD27+CD95- naive CD8+ T cells lacking CXCR3 (TNR3-). V and J are TRBV25-1 and TRBJ2-7; the TRBD1 assignment by TCRdb is unverifiable without DNA. This clonotype was obtained from a human donor in good health. Some clones in this sample may be carry-over from other donors' samples. The CDR3 loop reads CASSGTASTEQYF.